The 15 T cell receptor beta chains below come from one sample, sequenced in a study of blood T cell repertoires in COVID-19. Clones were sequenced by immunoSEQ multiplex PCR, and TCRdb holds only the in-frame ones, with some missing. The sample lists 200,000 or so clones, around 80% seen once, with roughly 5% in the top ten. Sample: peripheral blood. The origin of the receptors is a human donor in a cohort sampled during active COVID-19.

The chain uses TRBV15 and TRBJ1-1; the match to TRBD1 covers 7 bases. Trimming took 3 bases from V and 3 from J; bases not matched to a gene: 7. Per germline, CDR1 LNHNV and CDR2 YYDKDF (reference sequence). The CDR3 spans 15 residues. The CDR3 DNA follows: TGTGCCACCAGCAGGGACCGACAGGGCTACACTGAAGCTTTCTTT. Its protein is CATSRDRQGYTEAFF.

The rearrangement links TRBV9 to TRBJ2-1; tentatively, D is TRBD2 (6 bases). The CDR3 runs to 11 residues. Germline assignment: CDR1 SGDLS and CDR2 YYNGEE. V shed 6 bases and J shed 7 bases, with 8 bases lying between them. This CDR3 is CASKGLNEQFF. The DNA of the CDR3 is TGTGCCAGCAAGGGACTGAATGAGCAGTTCTTC. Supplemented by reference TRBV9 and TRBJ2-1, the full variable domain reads DSGVTQTPKHLITATGQRVTLRCSPRSGDLSVYWYQQSLDQGLQFLIQYYNGEERAKGNILERFSAQQFPDLHSELNLSSLELGDSALYFCASKGLNEQFFGPGTRLTVL.

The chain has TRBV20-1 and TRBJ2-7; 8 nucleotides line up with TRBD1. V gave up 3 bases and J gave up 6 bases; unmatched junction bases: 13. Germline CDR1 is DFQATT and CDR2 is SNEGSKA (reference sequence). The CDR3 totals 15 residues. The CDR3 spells CSASLALVQGVEQYF. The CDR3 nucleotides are TGCAGTGCTAGTCTTGCCCTAGTACAGGGGGTCGAGCAGTACTTC.

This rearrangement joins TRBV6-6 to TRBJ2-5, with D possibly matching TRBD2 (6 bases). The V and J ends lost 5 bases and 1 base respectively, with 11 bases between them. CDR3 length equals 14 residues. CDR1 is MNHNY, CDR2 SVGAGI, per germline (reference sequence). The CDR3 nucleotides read TGTGCCAGCAGTCCCGGAGGGACCCAAGAGACCCAGTACTTC. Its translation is CASSPGGTQETQYF.

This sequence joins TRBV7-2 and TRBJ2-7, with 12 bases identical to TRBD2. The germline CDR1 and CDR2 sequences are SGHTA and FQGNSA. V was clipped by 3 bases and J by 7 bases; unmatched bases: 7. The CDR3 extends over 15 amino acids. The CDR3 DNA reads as TGTGCCAGCAGCTTGACTAGCGGGAGAACTGGGGAGCAGTACTTC. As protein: CASSLTSGRTGEQYF. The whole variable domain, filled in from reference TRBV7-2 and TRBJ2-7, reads GAGVSQSPSNKVTEKGKDVELRCDPISGHTALYWYRQSLGQGLEFLIYFQGNSAPDKSGLPSDRFSAERTGGSVSTLTIQRTQQEDSAVYLCASSLTSGRTGEQYFGPGTRLTVT.

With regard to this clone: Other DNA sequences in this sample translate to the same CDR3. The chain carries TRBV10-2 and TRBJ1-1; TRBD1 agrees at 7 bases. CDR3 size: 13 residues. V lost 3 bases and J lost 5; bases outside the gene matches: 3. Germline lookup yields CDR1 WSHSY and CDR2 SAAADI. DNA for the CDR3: TGCGCCAGCAGTGAAAGCAGGGGGACTGAAGCTTTCTTT. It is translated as CASSESRGTEAFF.

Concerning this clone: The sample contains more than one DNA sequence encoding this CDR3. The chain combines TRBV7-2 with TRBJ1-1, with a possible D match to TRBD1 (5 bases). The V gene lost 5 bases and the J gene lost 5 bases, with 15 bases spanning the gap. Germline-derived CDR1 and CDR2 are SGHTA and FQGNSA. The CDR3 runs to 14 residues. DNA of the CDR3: TGTGCCAGCAGCCCGACGGGGGGTTCGACTGAAGCTTTCTTT. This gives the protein CASSPTGGSTEAFF.

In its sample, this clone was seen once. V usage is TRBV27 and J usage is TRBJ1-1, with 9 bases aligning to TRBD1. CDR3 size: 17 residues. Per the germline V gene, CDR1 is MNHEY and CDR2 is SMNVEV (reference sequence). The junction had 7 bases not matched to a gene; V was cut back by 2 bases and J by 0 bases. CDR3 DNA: TGTGCCAGCAGTTTAGGTCCCGGGACAGGGATGAACACTGAAGCTTTCTTT. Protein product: CASSLGPGTGMNTEAFF.

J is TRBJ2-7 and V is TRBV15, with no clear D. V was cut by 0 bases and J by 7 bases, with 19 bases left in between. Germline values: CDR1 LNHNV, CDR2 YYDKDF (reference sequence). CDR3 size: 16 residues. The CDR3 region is CATSRDLLAAPREQYF. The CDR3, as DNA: TGTGCCACCAGCAGAGATTTACTCGCTGCCCCGCGGGAGCAGTACTTC.

The CDR3 DNA reads as TGCAGCGCTGGTACATACGAGCAGTACTTC. It yields the protein CSAGTYEQYF. The J gene is TRBJ2-7, the V gene TRBV29-1; D remains ambiguous. V dropped 7 bases and J dropped 4 bases, with 8 bases sitting between them. The CDR3 is 10 residues long. Germline V gene data show CDR1 as SQVTM and CDR2 as ANQGSEA.

CDR3 loop: CASSYPGVHEQYF. The CDR3 DNA reads TGTGCCAGCAGTTACCCGGGAGTGCACGAGCAGTACTTC. This chain links TRBV6-2 or TRBV6-3 with TRBJ2-7, with D possibly matching TRBD2 (6 bases). V was shortened by 2 bases and J by 5 bases, with 10 bases between the two germline ends. CDR1 and CDR2 (germline): MNHEY, SVGEGT. The CDR3 runs 13 residues.

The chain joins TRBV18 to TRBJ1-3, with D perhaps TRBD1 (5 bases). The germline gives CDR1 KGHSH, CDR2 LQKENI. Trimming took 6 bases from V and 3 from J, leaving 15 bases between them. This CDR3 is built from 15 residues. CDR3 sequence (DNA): TGTGCCAGCTCCCGATTAGGGGCGGATGGAAACACCATATATTTT. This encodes CASSRLGADGNTIYF.

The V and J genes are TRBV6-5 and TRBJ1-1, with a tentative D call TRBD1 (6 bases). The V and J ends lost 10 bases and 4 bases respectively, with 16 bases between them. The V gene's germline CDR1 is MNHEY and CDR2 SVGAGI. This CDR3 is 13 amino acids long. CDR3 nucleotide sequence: TGTGCCACATCAGGGGAAGGGGTCACTGAAGCTTTCTTT. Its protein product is CATSGEGVTEAFF.

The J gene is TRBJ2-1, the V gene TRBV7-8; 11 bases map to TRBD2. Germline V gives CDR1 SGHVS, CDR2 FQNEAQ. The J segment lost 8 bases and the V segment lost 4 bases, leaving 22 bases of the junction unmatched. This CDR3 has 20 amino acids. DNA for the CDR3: TGTGCCAGCAGCTCCCATACCAGGGGGCTGGTACTAGCGGGAGCCGATGAGCAGTTCTTC. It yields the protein CASSSHTRGLVLAGADEQFF.

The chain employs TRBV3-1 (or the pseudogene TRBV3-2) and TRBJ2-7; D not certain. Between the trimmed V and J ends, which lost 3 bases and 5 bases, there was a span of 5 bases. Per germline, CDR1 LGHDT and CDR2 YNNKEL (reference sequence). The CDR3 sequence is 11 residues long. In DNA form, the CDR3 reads TGTGCCAGCAGCCAGGGCGACGAGCAGTACTTC. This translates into CASSQGDEQYF.